The text below deals with one TCR beta chain. Seattle-derived patients entered the study during active infection and were followed longitudinally. The data belong to a study of blood T cell repertoires in COVID-19. About the research overall: COVID-19 samples from acute and convalescent phases originated in the United States, Italy and Spain. T cells, B-cell-depleted T cells, or PBMCs provided the cDNA or gDNA that served as material.

The V end lost 9 bases, the J end lost 8 bases, and 16 bases lay between the germline ends. This CDR3 spans 13 amino acids. Germline V gene sequence: CDR1 KGHDR, CDR2 SFDVKD. Original handling: Estimation of nucleated cell counts was performed using reference gene primer amplification. Sequencing used immunoSEQ multiplex PCR; TCRdb keeps in-frame clones, though not all of them. For V, J and clone size, that table is used; D and trimming come from the DNA. Of roughly 220,000 clones listed, about 86% were seen once; the top ten hold approximately 10%. The sequence came from a woman between 45 and 65 years old with COVID-19, enrolled during active disease. The chain carries TRBV24-1 and TRBJ2-1; maybe TRBD1 (7 bases). Sequencing used peripheral blood. CDR3 coding DNA: TGTGCCACCGGGGAGGCAGGGGGGTATGAGCAGTTCTTC. Encoded protein: CATGEAGGYEQFF.